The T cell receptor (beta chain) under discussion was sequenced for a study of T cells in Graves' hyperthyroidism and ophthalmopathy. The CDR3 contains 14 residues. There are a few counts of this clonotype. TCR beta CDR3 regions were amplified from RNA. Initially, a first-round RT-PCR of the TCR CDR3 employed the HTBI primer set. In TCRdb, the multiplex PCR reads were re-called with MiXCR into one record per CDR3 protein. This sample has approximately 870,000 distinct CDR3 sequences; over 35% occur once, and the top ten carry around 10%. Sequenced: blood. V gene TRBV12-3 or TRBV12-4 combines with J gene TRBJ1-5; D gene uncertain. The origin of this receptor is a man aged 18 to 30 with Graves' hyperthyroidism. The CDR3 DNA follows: TGTGCTAGTGGTTTGGGGATGGGCAATCAGCCCCAGCATTTT. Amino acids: CASGLGMGNQPQHF.